A single sample is the source of the 26 T cell receptor beta chains below, sequenced in a study of blood T cell repertoires in COVID-19. Measured with immunoSEQ multiplex PCR; TCRdb has only the in-frame clones, and not every one. Of around 65,000 clones in the sample, roughly 71% were seen once. Specimen: peripheral blood. Every receptor here comes from a woman in her fifties or sixties with active or convalescent COVID-19.

Written as DNA, the CDR3 is TGTGCCACCAGTGATTTGCACGGTTGCGCGGGACAGGGGGTAAGGAACACCATATATTTT. Translation gives CATSDLHGCAGQGVRNTIYF. The chain has TRBV24-1 and TRBJ1-3; 11 bases map to TRBD1. Germline lookup yields CDR1 KGHDR and CDR2 SFDVKD. The CDR3 is 20 amino acids. Trimming removed 0 bases from V and 7 bases from J; junction bases left unmatched: 16.

The chain recombines TRBV14 with TRBJ1-1; D not resolved. CDR1 and CDR2 (germline): SGHDN, FVKESK. Trimming cost V 0 bases and J 0 bases, with 8 bases left between them. This CDR3 comprises 15 residues. The CDR3 bases are TGTGCCAGCAGCCAAGACATGAGTTTGAACACTGAAGCTTTCTTT. This codes for CASSQDMSLNTEAFF.

The chain links TRBV10-3 to TRBJ2-5; 7 nucleotides line up with TRBD2. Germline CDR1 and CDR2: ENHRY and SYGVKD. V trimming: 6 bases; J trimming: 1 base; junction bases outside the gene matches: 5. The CDR3 loop spans 14 amino acids. CDR3 bases: TGTGCCATCAGCCACGGGGGGACCCAAGAGACCCAGTACTTC. Amino acids: CAISHGGTQETQYF.

The J gene is TRBJ2-7, the V gene TRBV5-1; TRBD1 aligns across 8 bases. This CDR3 has 14 amino acids. Germline CDR1 reads SGHRS; CDR2 reads YFSETQ. The ends lost 4 bases at V and 3 bases at J; junction bases unmatched: 6. CDR3 residues: CASSVLGTGYEQYF. The CDR3 DNA is TGCGCCAGCAGCGTCCTTGGGACAGGCTACGAGCAGTACTTC.

This chain joins TRBV25-1 and TRBJ2-1, with 10 nucleotides matching TRBD2. The CDR3 has 13 amino acids. Germline CDR1 and CDR2: MGHDK and SYGVNS. V shed 3 bases, J shed 11 bases, and the junction held 4 bases outside the gene matches. CDR3 residues: CASSDPGLAKQFF. The DNA of the CDR3 is TGTGCCAGCAGTGATCCGGGACTAGCGAAGCAGTTCTTC.

This clone appeared a single time. The chain employs TRBV6-5 and TRBJ1-1; D might be TRBD1 (6 bases). The CDR3 is 14 residues long. Per germline, CDR1 MNHEY and CDR2 SVGAGI. V lost 5 bases and J 0 bases, leaving 10 bases between the germline ends. The CDR3 DNA follows: TGTGCCAGCAGTCCAGGGGTTATGAACACTGAAGCTTTCTTT. It codes for CASSPGVMNTEAFF.

This chain uses TRBV7-9 with TRBJ1-1; the D gene is possibly TRBD1 (5 bases). Between the trimmed V and J ends, which lost 8 bases and 5 bases, there was a span of 15 bases. CDR3 length: 13 amino acids. Germline loops: CDR1 SEHNR, CDR2 FQNEAQ (reference sequence). The CDR3 sequence: CASLQGGATEAFF. The CDR3 bases are TGTGCCAGCCTCCAAGGAGGGGCGACTGAAGCTTTCTTT.

The J gene is TRBJ2-5, the V gene TRBV24-1; 8 nucleotides match TRBD2. V was clipped by 0 bases and J by 2 bases; unmatched bases: 7. The CDR3 has 17 amino acids. Germline CDR1 KGHDR, CDR2 SFDVKD. The CDR3 DNA sequence: TGTGCCACCAGTGATTTGGGGCTAGCGGGCATTCAAGAGACCCAGTACTTC. Residues: CATSDLGLAGIQETQYF.

This clone was observed at least ten times. The chain uses TRBV27 and TRBJ2-5, with 7 bases lining up with TRBD1. CDR1 MNHEY and CDR2 SMNVEV come from the germline V gene (reference sequence). V was pared by 1 base and J by 2 bases, with 1 base of the junction left unmatched. This CDR3 spans 14 amino acids. CDR3 bases: TGTGCCAGCAGTTTATGGGACAGTCAAGAGACCCAGTACTTC. Encoded protein: CASSLWDSQETQYF.

This clone has at least ten counts. This chain uses TRBV10-3 with TRBJ1-5, with D tentatively TRBD1 (6 bases). CDR1 is ENHRY and CDR2 is SYGVKD in the germline V gene. The CDR3 length is 16 residues. Trimming shortened V by 0 bases and J by 7 bases, and 16 bases separated the two germline ends. The CDR3, as DNA: TGTGCCATCAGTGAGTCGATCTACAGGGATGGCCAGCCCCAGCATTTT. It is translated as CAISESIYRDGQPQHF.

This CDR3 reads CASSEGTSRYNEQFF. In DNA, the CDR3 is TGTGCCAGCAGTGAGGGGACTAGCAGATACAATGAGCAGTTCTTC. The chain employs TRBV6-4 and TRBJ2-1; TRBD2 matches 9 bases. The V segment lost 3 bases and the J segment 4 bases; nucleotides outside the gene matches: 4. Germline V gene sequence: CDR1 MRHNA, CDR2 SNTAGT. There are 15 residues in the CDR3.

V and J are TRBV7-9 and TRBJ2-7, with TRBD2 matching 13 bases. This CDR3 is built from 15 residues. Trimming took 5 bases from V and 6 from J; bases not matched to a gene: 7. CDR1 is SEHNR, CDR2 FQNEAQ, per germline (reference sequence). CDR3 region: CASSPGLAGHAEQYF. CDR3 DNA: TGTGCCAGCAGCCCGGGACTAGCGGGACACGCCGAGCAGTACTTC.

The chain has TRBV12-3 or TRBV12-4 and TRBJ2-2, with unresolved D. V shed 4 bases and J shed 3 bases, with 3 bases lying between them. This CDR3 contains 12 residues. The CDR3 DNA sequence: TGTGCCAGCAGTTCGGACACCGGGGAGCTGTTTTTT. Protein sequence: CASSSDTGELFF.

The rearrangement links TRBV6-2 or TRBV6-3 to TRBJ1-2; D unresolved. CDR1 is MNHEY, CDR2 SVGEGT, per germline. V dropped 3 bases and J dropped 0 bases, with 11 bases sitting between them. The CDR3 sequence is 15 residues long. DNA of the CDR3: TGTGCCAGCAGTTATGGGCCTACGACTAACTATGGCTACACCTTC. Protein product: CASSYGPTTNYGYTF.

J is TRBJ1-6 and V is TRBV5-5; D perhaps matches TRBD1 (6 bases). With 0 bases removed from V and 8 bases from J, the gap between germline ends came to 12 bases. The germline V gene encodes CDR1 SGHKS and CDR2 YYEKEE (reference sequence). The CDR3 covers 15 residues. CDR3 protein: CASSLDPGEHSPLHF. Written as DNA, the CDR3 is TGTGCCAGCAGCTTGGATCCAGGGGAACATTCACCCCTCCACTTT.

The rearrangement links TRBV3-1 (or the pseudogene TRBV3-2) to TRBJ1-1, with TRBD1 identical over 8 bases. V trimming: 5 bases; J trimming: 6 bases; junction bases outside the gene matches: 11. The CDR3 has 15 residues. The germline CDR1 and CDR2 sequences are LGHDT and YNNKEL (reference sequence). In DNA form, the CDR3 reads TGTGCCAGCAGCGCTCGACAGGGGCGAAAAGCTGAAGCTTTCTTT. Translating gives CASSARQGRKAEAFF.

The chain carries TRBV30 and TRBJ2-5; tentative D call: TRBD2 (5 bases). The CDR3 totals 16 residues. Per germline, CDR1 GTSNPN and CDR2 SVGIG (reference sequence). Deletions cut 0 bases from V and 5 bases from J, with 19 bases between. CDR3 sequence reads: CAWSVPIVGSQETQYF. In DNA, the CDR3 is TGTGCCTGGAGTGTACCCATAGTGGGGAGCCAGGAGACCCAGTACTTC.

CDR3 nucleotide sequence: TGCGCCAGCAGCCTCGGGCCGCCTGGGAGGCAGTACTTC. Encoded protein: CASSLGPPGRQYF. This chain uses TRBV5-1 with TRBJ2-7; D is possibly TRBD2 (5 bases). CDR1 SGHRS and CDR2 YFSETQ come from the germline V gene. This CDR3 is built from 13 residues. V lost 4 bases, J lost 9 bases, and 17 bases lay in between.

This rearrangement joins TRBV19 to TRBJ2-1, with 9 bases lining up with TRBD2. Trimming at V came to 10 bases and at J to 0 bases, leaving 7 bases not matched to a gene. The CDR3 extends over 15 amino acids. Germline V CDR1 and CDR2: LNHDA, SQIVND (reference sequence). The CDR3 region is CATKISGSSYNEQFF. CDR3 coding DNA: TGTGCCACCAAGATTAGCGGGAGCTCCTACAATGAGCAGTTCTTC.

The chain is built from TRBV4-3 and TRBJ2-3; 14 bases agree with TRBD2. The ends lost 1 base at V and 5 bases at J; junction bases unmatched: 5. Germline V gene sequence: CDR1 LGHNA, CDR2 YSLEER. CDR3 size: 17 residues. CDR3: CASSQVTSGRAGDTQYF. In DNA, the CDR3 is TGCGCCAGCAGCCAAGTGACTAGCGGGAGGGCGGGAGATACGCAGTATTTT.

V is TRBV7-2 and J is TRBJ1-2, with D unclear. The germline CDR1 and CDR2 sequences are SGHTA and FQGNSA. The CDR3 spans 13 residues. Trimming shortened V by 0 bases and J by 8 bases, and 10 bases separated the two germline ends. CDR3 DNA: TGTGCCAGCAGCTTAGCCGGGGTAGAAGGCTACACCTTC. The encoded protein is CASSLAGVEGYTF.

This chain's CDR3 is CATSDLSRGSGPRRDNSPLHF. CDR3 sequence (DNA): TGTGCCACCAGTGATTTGAGTCGTGGGTCAGGGCCGAGAAGGGATAATTCACCCCTCCACTTT. This chain connects TRBV24-1 to TRBJ1-6; a weak D match, TRBD1 (5 bases). CDR3 length equals 21 residues. The V and J ends lost 0 bases and 5 bases respectively, with 25 bases between them. The V gene's germline CDR1 is KGHDR and CDR2 SFDVKD.

This chain uses TRBV6-6 with TRBJ1-1; D is perhaps TRBD1 (6 bases). Germline V CDR1 and CDR2: MNHNY, SVGAGI (reference sequence). The V end lost 6 bases, the J end lost 1 base, and 15 bases lay between the germline ends. The CDR3 has 15 residues. CDR3 in amino acids: CASSDGTNGNTEAFF. CDR3 nucleotide sequence: TGTGCCAGCAGCGACGGGACAAATGGGAACACTGAAGCTTTCTTT.

The rearrangement joins TRBV7-6 to TRBJ2-7; 7 bases are a match to TRBD1. Looked up from germline, CDR1 is SGHVS and CDR2 is FNYEAQ. With V trimmed by 5 bases and J by 6 bases, 13 bases remained unmatched. The CDR3 has 15 residues. The CDR3 protein is CASSPRQGSRSEQYF. The CDR3 bases are TGTGCCAGCAGCCCTAGACAGGGATCTCGAAGCGAGCAGTACTTC.

This clone was counted a single time. The chain joins TRBV11-1 to TRBJ2-1; 8 nucleotides align to TRBD1. The germline gives CDR1 SGHAT, CDR2 FQDESV (reference sequence). After removal of 5 bases from V and 4 bases from J, the junction contained 7 bases not matched to a gene. This CDR3 comprises 15 residues. CDR3 coding DNA: TGTGCCAGCAGCCGTCGGACAGGGTCTTACAATGAGCAGTTCTTC. This sequence encodes CASSRRTGSYNEQFF.

The rearrangement uses TRBV9 and TRBJ2-1; 9 bases fit TRBD1. The V gene end was trimmed by 4 bases and the J gene end by 2 bases; junction bases not matched to a gene: 7. This CDR3 spans 16 amino acids. Germline-derived CDR1 and CDR2 are SGDLS and YYNGEE. The CDR3 region is CASSPRTGAAYNEQFF. CDR3 DNA: TGTGCCAGCAGCCCTCGGACAGGGGCCGCCTACAATGAGCAGTTCTTC.